This entry lists 26 T cell receptor beta chains sequenced from one sample in a study of T cell responses to AZD1222 COVID-19 vaccine. Here immunoSEQ multiplex PCR was the method, and the copy in TCRdb shows in-frame clones only, minus some. This table holds about 130,000 clones, approximately 90% found once. The sequencing used peripheral blood, collected 28 days after the second AZD1222 dose. These receptors were obtained from an adult who received the AZD1222 COVID-19 vaccine.

The genes are TRBV2 and TRBJ2-7; 8 bases align to TRBD1. Trimming took 10 bases from V and 4 from J; bases not matched to a gene: 9. CDR1 is SNHLY and CDR2 is FYNNEI in the germline V gene. This CDR3 has 13 residues. Here the CDR3 DNA reads TGTGCCACAGTAGACAGGGGCGGATACGAGCAGTACTTC. Translated, it gives CATVDRGGYEQYF.

The chain couples TRBV14 to TRBJ2-7; no definite D call. CDR1 is SGHDN, CDR2 FVKESK, per germline. V lost 4 bases and J lost 7, with 17 bases in between. The CDR3 consists of 14 residues. CDR3 protein: CASSPVFRHGEQYF. The CDR3 DNA reads as TGTGCCAGCAGCCCAGTTTTCAGACACGGAGAGCAGTACTTC.

The chain uses TRBV6-5 and TRBJ1-6; 8 bases fit TRBD1. J gave up 7 bases and V 6 bases, and 8 bases lay outside the gene matches. The V gene's germline CDR1 is MNHEY and CDR2 SVGAGI. The CDR3 is 15 amino acids. The CDR3 loop reads CASRPDRGRNSPLHF. The CDR3 coding sequence is TGTGCCAGCAGGCCTGACAGGGGACGCAATTCACCCCTCCACTTT.

The genes are TRBV5-6 and TRBJ1-2; D is possibly TRBD1 (5 bases). CDR1 is SGHDT and CDR2 is YYEEEE in the germline V gene. V lost 5 bases, J lost 9 bases, and 14 bases lay in between. This CDR3 contains 12 residues. The CDR3 spells CASRRDGRSYTF. CDR3 DNA sequence: TGTGCCAGCAGGCGGGACGGTAGAAGCTACACCTTC. The complete variable domain, with remaining parts taken from reference TRBV5-6 and TRBJ1-2, reads DAGVTQSPTHLIKTRGQQVTLRCSPKSGHDTVSWYQQALGQGPQFIFQYYEEEERQRGNFPDRFSGHQFPNYSSELNVNALLLGDSALYLCASRRDGRSYTFGSGTRLTVV.

The rearrangement joins TRBV5-1 to TRBJ1-1, with D maybe TRBD1 (5 bases). Deletions cut 2 bases from V and 5 bases from J, with 13 bases between. The CDR3 runs to 14 residues. The V gene's germline CDR1 is SGHRS and CDR2 YFSETQ. Here the CDR3 DNA reads TGCGCCAGCAGCTTTCGCCTTCCAGGGACTGAAGCTTTCTTT. It translates to CASSFRLPGTEAFF.

The chain is built from TRBV28 and TRBJ1-2; 9 nucleotides line up with TRBD1. CDR3 size: 13 residues. Germline CDR1 reads MDHEN; CDR2 reads SYDVKM. V lost 5 bases, J lost 5 bases, and 3 bases stayed unmatched. The CDR3 protein is CASSTGGGYGYTF. CDR3 nucleotide sequence: TGTGCCAGCAGTACAGGGGGCGGTTATGGCTACACCTTC.

V gene TRBV27 combines with J gene TRBJ2-7; D is unclear. In germline, CDR1 is MNHEY, CDR2 SMNVEV (reference sequence). V lost 4 bases and J 0 bases, leaving 13 bases between the germline ends. CDR3 length: 15 residues. CDR3 in DNA: TGTGCCAGCAGTTCTGAATGGGCGGTCTCCTACGAGCAGTACTTC. Protein: CASSSEWAVSYEQYF.

In DNA, the CDR3 is TGTGCCAGCAGCCAAGGACACCAAGTGCGGAACACTGAAGCTTTCTTT. This sequence encodes CASSQGHQVRNTEAFF. The rearrangement links TRBV14 to TRBJ1-1, with unresolved D. CDR3 length: 16 amino acids. V lost 1 base to trimming and J lost 1 base, with 13 bases between them. CDR1 and CDR2 (germline): SGHDN, FVKESK. Full variable domain (rest looked up from reference TRBV14 and TRBJ1-1): EAGVTQFPSHSVIEKGQTVTLRCDPISGHDNLYWYRRVMGKEIKFLLHFVKESKQDESGMPNNRFLAERTGGTYSTLKVQPAELEDSGVYFCASSQGHQVRNTEAFFGQGTRLTVV.

This chain links TRBV27 with TRBJ1-2; unclear D gene. V was trimmed by 5 bases and J by 1 base, leaving 17 bases between them. Per germline, CDR1 MNHEY and CDR2 SMNVEV (reference sequence). The CDR3 is 16 residues long. The CDR3 DNA sequence: TGTGCCAGCAGTCACTCTACCGGGGAAGTTAACTATGGCTACACCTTC. Translation gives CASSHSTGEVNYGYTF.

Written as DNA, the CDR3 is TGTGCCATCAGCCGGACAGGGAGCACAGATACGCAGTATTTT. It codes for CAISRTGSTDTQYF. J is TRBJ2-3 and V is TRBV10-3; TRBD1 aligns across 8 bases. CDR3 length: 14 amino acids. Germline CDR1 is ENHRY and CDR2 is SYGVKD. V was pared by 6 bases and J by 0 bases, with 2 bases of the junction left unmatched.

The J gene is TRBJ2-1, the V gene TRBV7-9, with 12 nucleotides matching TRBD2. Trimming at V came to 4 bases and at J to 3 bases, leaving 4 bases not matched to a gene. Germline CDR1 is SEHNR and CDR2 is FQNEAQ (reference sequence). CDR3 length: 16 residues. The CDR3 here is CASSSQGLAGYNEQFF. CDR3 coding DNA: TGTGCCAGCAGCTCCCAGGGACTAGCGGGCTACAATGAGCAGTTCTTC.

V usage is TRBV13 and J usage is TRBJ1-2; D may be TRBD1 (5 bases). Trimming left V 5 bases short and J 4 bases short, with 14 bases between. Germline V gives CDR1 PRHDT, CDR2 FYEKMQ (reference sequence). The CDR3 extends over 14 amino acids. The CDR3 sequence: CASSLLSGGYGYTF. The CDR3 DNA follows: TGTGCCAGCAGCCTCCTTTCCGGGGGCTATGGCTACACCTTC.

This chain joins TRBV5-8 and TRBJ2-5; D is possibly TRBD1 or TRBD2 (6 bases each). V dropped 4 bases and J dropped 4 bases, with 17 bases sitting between them. The CDR3 has 15 amino acids. CDR1 and CDR2 (germline): SGHTS, YDEGEE. CDR3 protein: CASSPRGRGGETQYF. In nucleotides, the CDR3 is TGTGCCAGCAGCCCCCGGGGGCGGGGAGGAGAGACCCAGTACTTC. Together with reference TRBV5-8 and TRBJ2-5, the CDR3 gives the full variable domain: EAGVTQSPTHLIKTRGQQATLRCSPISGHTSVYWYQQALGLGLQFLLWYDEGEERNRGNFPPRFSGRQFPNYSSELNVNALELEDSALYLCASSPRGRGGETQYFGPGTRLLVL.

J is TRBJ2-2 and V is TRBV18, with TRBD1 matching 8 bases. This CDR3 spans 17 amino acids. Germline lookup yields CDR1 KGHSH and CDR2 LQKENI. V shed 3 bases and J 6 bases; nucleotides not matched to a gene: 12. The CDR3 protein is CASSPASGTGLAGELFF. CDR3 DNA sequence: TGTGCCAGCTCACCCGCCTCCGGGACAGGATTGGCCGGGGAGCTGTTTTTT.

The genes are TRBV28 and TRBJ1-1, with a tentative D call TRBD1 (6 bases). The CDR3 totals 14 residues. Deletions cut 3 bases from V and 11 bases from J, with 19 bases between. The germline gives CDR1 MDHEN, CDR2 SYDVKM. This CDR3 reads CASSLGGESTEAFF. In DNA form, the CDR3 reads TGTGCCAGCAGTTTGGGGGGCGAGTCGACCGAGGCTTTCTTT. The whole variable domain, remainder taken from reference TRBV28 and TRBJ1-1, is DVKVTQSSRYLVKRTGEKVFLECVQDMDHENMFWYRQDPGLGLRLIYFSYDVKMKEKGDIPEGYSVSREKKERFSLILESASTNQTSMYLCASSLGGESTEAFFGQGTRLTVV.

V is TRBV6-5 and J is TRBJ1-3, with D possibly matching TRBD1 (5 bases). The CDR3 is 14 amino acids. Germline CDR1 and CDR2: MNHEY and SVGAGI. Trimming cost V 6 bases and J 3 bases, with 12 bases left between them. CDR3 residues: CASRRGTDGNTIYF. The CDR3 region has the DNA TGTGCCAGCAGACGAGGGACGGATGGAAACACCATATATTTT.

V usage is TRBV25-1 and J usage is TRBJ1-6; TRBD1 matches at 7 bases. The CDR3 has 13 amino acids. The V segment lost 3 bases and the J segment 10 bases; nucleotides outside the gene matches: 3. Per the germline V gene, CDR1 is MGHDK and CDR2 is SYGVNS. The CDR3 nucleotides read TGTGCCAGCAGTGAGACAGGGAACTCACCCCTCCACTTT. Protein sequence: CASSETGNSPLHF.

The chain's CDR3 is CASRGSSGASYNEQFF. The CDR3 region has the DNA TGCGCCAGCAGGGGATCTAGCGGGGCCTCCTACAATGAGCAGTTCTTC. The chain combines TRBV5-1 with TRBJ2-1; 9 nucleotides line up with TRBD2. The CDR3 totals 16 residues. V was pared by 5 bases and J by 0 bases, with 6 bases of the junction left unmatched. CDR1 and CDR2 (germline): SGHRS, YFSETQ.

This clone turned up a few times. The chain couples TRBV14 to TRBJ2-1; tentative D call: TRBD2 (5 bases). CDR3 size: 14 residues. The germline V and J ends were trimmed by 1 base and 3 bases, with 7 bases remaining between them. The germline CDR1 and CDR2 sequences are SGHDN and FVKESK. The CDR3 here is CASSQASGYNEQFF. In DNA form, the CDR3 reads TGTGCCAGCAGCCAAGCCAGCGGCTACAATGAGCAGTTCTTC.

This clone was seen once. The V call is TRBV19, the J call TRBJ1-4; possibly TRBD1 for D (6 bases). Germline loops: CDR1 LNHDA, CDR2 SQIVND (reference sequence). V was pared by 4 bases and J by 8 bases, with 17 bases between. The CDR3 consists of 15 residues. CDR3 DNA sequence: TGTGCCAGTAGTACCTTGGGGGGCCTGGACGAAAAACTGTTTTTT. Translating gives CASSTLGGLDEKLFF.

The chain is built from TRBV6-6 and TRBJ1-1, with a weak D call TRBD1 (5 bases). The CDR3 consists of 14 residues. Germline values: CDR1 MNHNY, CDR2 SVGAGI (reference sequence). V shed 0 bases and J shed 4 bases, with 9 bases lying between them. The CDR3 DNA reads as TGTGCCAGCAGTTACTCGAAGGGACGCACTGAAGCTTTCTTT. This encodes CASSYSKGRTEAFF.

J is TRBJ2-7 and V is TRBV21-1; the D call of TRBD2 is as the table states it, not checked on the DNA. TRBV21-1 is described as a pseudogene. The CDR3 is 15 residues long. The CDR3 region has the DNA TGTGCCAGCAGCTCCCCGCCGGGAGGGCCGGGGGAGCAGTACTTC. Amino acids: CASSSPPGGPGEQYF.

The chain joins TRBV7-8 to TRBJ1-5; D gene uncertain. The CDR3 runs to 13 residues. Looked up from germline, CDR1 is SGHVS and CDR2 is FQNEAQ. Between the trimmed V and J ends, which lost 4 bases and 4 bases, there was a span of 8 bases. The CDR3 bases are TGTGCCAGCAGCTCGCTGCCTAATCAGCCCCAGCATTTT. It yields the protein CASSSLPNQPQHF. Drawing the rest from reference TRBV7-8 and TRBJ1-5, the complete variable domain is GAGVSQSPRYKVAKRGQDVALRCDPISGHVSLFWYQQALGQGPEFLTYFQNEAQLDKSGLPSDRFFAERPEGSVSTLKIQRTQQEDSAVYLCASSSLPNQPQHFGDGTRLSIL.

V usage is TRBV3-1 (or the pseudogene TRBV3-2) and J usage is TRBJ2-2; 7 positions agree with TRBD1. The J segment lost 6 bases and the V segment lost 3 bases, leaving 4 bases of the junction unmatched. Per the germline V gene, CDR1 is LGHDT and CDR2 is YNNKEL (reference sequence). CDR3 length equals 14 residues. The CDR3 loop reads CASSQNRGAGELFF. CDR3 nucleotides: TGTGCCAGCAGCCAGAACAGGGGCGCCGGGGAGCTGTTTTTT.

The CDR3 region has the DNA TGTGCCAGCAGCTTGGCCTTGACCCTTCCTAATCAGCCCCAGCATTTT. It codes for CASSLALTLPNQPQHF. The rearrangement links TRBV5-8 to TRBJ1-5, with D hard to call. The V end lost 0 bases, the J end lost 4 bases, and 14 bases lay between the germline ends. The CDR3 is 16 residues long. CDR1 SGHTS and CDR2 YDEGEE come from the germline V gene.

This chain connects TRBV28 to TRBJ2-7, with D possibly being TRBD1 (5 bases). The germline V and J ends were trimmed by 5 bases and 4 bases, with 12 bases remaining between them. Germline lookup yields CDR1 MDHEN and CDR2 SYDVKM. This CDR3 has 13 residues. The CDR3 nucleotides read TGTGCCAGCAGTGGGTCAGGGAAGTACGAGCAGTACTTC. It codes for CASSGSGKYEQYF.